This TCR beta chain is from a study of cytomegalovirus exposure and HLA in healthy donors. Study-wide findings and caveats: Later on, an analysis tied 15,000 to 20,000 TCR beta sequences to HLA alleles at 0.05 false discovery rate.

Germline trimming cut 1 base from V and 10 bases from J; bases unmatched to any gene: 5. CDR1 and CDR2 from the germline V gene are GTSNPN and SVGIG (reference sequence). The CDR3 runs to 14 residues. PCR was performed using 60 Vbeta and 13 Jbeta primers. Clones were sequenced by immunoSEQ multiplex PCR, and TCRdb holds only the in-frame ones, with some missing. Its clone listing holds approximately 120,000 clones. For this clone: Its matching antigen is unknown.

The sequence came from a man aged 25-45 years in good health and CMV-seronegative. Sequenced: PBMCs. V usage is TRBV30 and J usage is TRBJ2-1, with 12 bases that match TRBD2. The CDR3 bases are TGTGCCTGGAGTGGACTAGCGGGAGCGCGCGAGCAGTTCTTC. Translating gives CAWSGLAGAREQFF. Full variable domain (missing parts from reference TRBV30 and TRBJ2-1): SQTIHQWPATLVQPVGSPLSLECTVEGTSNPNLYWYRQAAGRGLQLLFYSVGIGQISSEVPQNLSASRPQDRQFILSSKKLLLSDSGFYLCAWSGLAGAREQFFGPGTRLTVL.